These 25 T cell receptor beta chains originate from one sample sequenced in a study of cytomegalovirus exposure and HLA in healthy donors. PCR involved 60 Vbeta and 13 Jbeta primers. Sequencing was performed with immunoSEQ multiplex PCR; in TCRdb, only in-frame clones are kept and a portion is missing. The repertoire holds 90,000 to 150,000 clones, with approximately 75% as singletons. Sequenced material: PBMCs. The receptors were gathered from a man aged 45 to 65 in good health and CMV-seropositive.

The V and J genes are TRBV28 and TRBJ1-4; TRBD1 matches 8 bases. V lost 6 bases, J lost 5 bases, and 8 bases stayed unmatched. The CDR3 is made up of 15 amino acids. Germline-derived CDR1 and CDR2 are MDHEN and SYDVKM. The CDR3 region has the DNA TGTGCCAGCAGCTCGACTTGGACAGGGAATGAAAAACTGTTTTTT. Amino acids: CASSSTWTGNEKLFF.

This chain joins TRBV4-1 and TRBJ1-4; D not resolved. Trimming shortened V by 4 bases and J by 8 bases, and 17 bases separated the two germline ends. Germline loops: CDR1 MGHRA, CDR2 YSYEKL. The CDR3 sequence is 15 residues long. In DNA form, the CDR3 reads TGCGCCAGCAGCCGCAAGACTCCTCCAGAGGAAAAACTGTTTTTT. Translation: CASSRKTPPEEKLFF.

V usage is TRBV2 and J usage is TRBJ2-3; 12 positions match TRBD1. V was pared by 6 bases and J by 4 bases, with 2 bases of the junction left unmatched. Germline V gives CDR1 SNHLY, CDR2 FYNNEI. CDR3 length: 14 amino acids. CDR3 in DNA: TGTGCCAGCAGGGGACAGGGGGCATCAGATACGCAGTATTTT. Its protein is CASRGQGASDTQYF.

The chain combines TRBV30 with TRBJ2-7, with D maybe TRBD1 (6 bases). V gave up 2 bases and J gave up 2 bases, with 13 bases separating them. This CDR3 contains 14 residues. The germline CDR1 and CDR2 sequences are GTSNPN and SVGIG (reference sequence). CDR3 sequence reads: CAWSHDRRAYEQYF. The CDR3 DNA is TGTGCCTGGAGTCATGACAGGCGCGCCTACGAGCAGTACTTC.

This chain uses TRBV5-4 with TRBJ2-3; D is unclear. The CDR3 contains 13 residues. Per germline, CDR1 SGHNT and CDR2 YYREEE (reference sequence). The V end lost 4 bases, the J end lost 0 bases, and 6 bases lay between the germline ends. The CDR3 sequence: CASSPQSTDTQYF. In nucleotides, the CDR3 is TGTGCCAGCAGCCCACAGAGCACAGATACGCAGTATTTT.

This sequence joins TRBV11-1 and TRBJ1-5; 7 nucleotides match TRBD1. CDR3 length: 18 residues. CDR1 is SGHAT and CDR2 is FQDESV in the germline V gene (reference sequence). Unmatched junction bases numbered 13, after V lost 5 bases and J lost 0 bases. The CDR3, as DNA: TGTGCCAGCAGCCTCACCGAAAACAGGGGAAATAGCAATCAGCCCCAGCATTTT. Protein: CASSLTENRGNSNQPQHF.

CDR3 DNA: TGTGCCAGCAGCAAAGTCCCTACCACAACTAATGAAAAACTGTTTTTT. Translated, it gives CASSKVPTTTNEKLFF. V gene TRBV21-1 combines with J gene TRBJ1-4. TRBV21-1 is marked as a pseudogene. The CDR3 has 16 residues.

The chain combines TRBV21-1 with TRBJ1-3; TRBD1 is taken as the D call from the table, unchecked against the DNA. TRBV21-1 is flagged as a pseudogene. The CDR3 spans 19 residues. The CDR3 region is CASSRRTGPVRGSGNTIYF. In DNA form, the CDR3 reads TGTGCCAGCAGCAGGCGGACAGGGCCGGTTCGGGGGTCTGGAAACACCATATATTTT.

This chain uses TRBV5-1 with TRBJ2-7; 7 positions match TRBD2. From germline, CDR1 is SGHRS and CDR2 YFSETQ. The CDR3 sequence is 15 residues long. The trim removed 4 bases at V and 4 bases at J, leaving 11 bases unmatched. CDR3 in DNA: TGCGCCAGCAGCACAAGCGGAGGGAGGGCTTACGAGCAGTACTTC. Protein: CASSTSGGRAYEQYF.

About this clone itself: Other DNA sequences of this sample code for an identical CDR3. This chain connects TRBV5-1 to TRBJ2-1; 14 bases fit TRBD2. Trimming removed 4 bases from V and 6 bases from J; junction bases left unmatched: 12. Germline V gene data show CDR1 as SGHRS and CDR2 as YFSETQ. The CDR3 is made up of 18 amino acids. Here the CDR3 reads CASSAGLAGVIVSNEQFF. Here the CDR3 DNA reads TGCGCCAGCAGCGCGGGACTAGCGGGAGTCATCGTTAGCAATGAGCAGTTCTTC.

This chain uses TRBV30 with TRBJ1-5; TRBD1 is a possible D gene (6 bases). There are 14 residues in the CDR3. The germline V gene encodes CDR1 GTSNPN and CDR2 SVGIG (reference sequence). Trimming stripped 2 bases from V and 5 bases from J, with 13 bases between. In DNA, the CDR3 is TGTGCCTGGAGTTCACAGGGAGTGTATCAGCCCCAGCATTTT. Protein: CAWSSQGVYQPQHF. Combining the CDR3 with reference TRBV30 and TRBJ1-5 gives the whole variable domain SQTIHQWPATLVQPVGSPLSLECTVEGTSNPNLYWYRQAAGRGLQLLFYSVGIGQISSEVPQNLSASRPQDRQFILSSKKLLLSDSGFYLCAWSSQGVYQPQHFGDGTRLSIL.

This chain joins TRBV13 and TRBJ1-6, with D perhaps TRBD1 (6 bases). V lost 5 bases, J lost 15 bases, and 23 bases lay in between. This CDR3 has 15 amino acids. Germline lookup yields CDR1 PRHDT and CDR2 FYEKMQ (reference sequence). The CDR3 region has the DNA TGTGCCAGCAGCGCAGCCGGGACACCGAAATATCTCCTCCACTTT. Encoded protein: CASSAAGTPKYLLHF.

The genes are TRBV11-2 and TRBJ2-7; weak D call: TRBD2 (6 bases). V was shortened by 7 bases and J by 6 bases, with 22 bases between the two germline ends. This CDR3 is 15 amino acids long. Germline-derived CDR1 and CDR2 are SGHAT and FQNNGV. The chain's CDR3 is CASTPGGQGNGEQYF. CDR3 coding DNA: TGTGCCAGCACCCCAGGAGGGCAGGGTAACGGCGAGCAGTACTTC.

The gene calls are TRBV9 and TRBJ1-5; no clear D. The CDR3 consists of 16 residues. Germline CDR1 SGDLS, CDR2 YYNGEE. The ends were cut back, 2 bases at V and 5 bases at J, with 17 bases in the middle. CDR3 amino acids: CASSVPLRPAHQPQHF. The CDR3 nucleotides are TGTGCCAGCAGCGTTCCCTTGCGGCCAGCCCATCAGCCCCAGCATTTT. Full variable domain (remainder filled in from reference TRBV9 and TRBJ1-5): DSGVTQTPKHLITATGQRVTLRCSPRSGDLSVYWYQQSLDQGLQFLIQYYNGEERAKGNILERFSAQQFPDLHSELNLSSLELGDSALYFCASSVPLRPAHQPQHFGDGTRLSIL.

This clone was seen only a few times. The V call is TRBV5-6, the J call TRBJ1-6, with TRBD1 matching over 10 bases. Germline V CDR1 and CDR2: SGHDT, YYEEEE. V lost 4 bases and J lost 6; bases outside the gene matches: 7. This CDR3 spans 16 amino acids. CDR3 residues: CASSARDRGGNSPLHF. CDR3 nucleotides: TGTGCCAGCAGCGCACGGGACAGGGGAGGTAATTCACCCCTCCACTTT.

In this sample, this clone turned up a few times. This sequence joins TRBV4-2 and TRBJ1-1; 12 bases agree with TRBD1. V lost 4 bases to trimming and J lost 5 bases; unmatched junction nucleotides: 11. The CDR3 has 17 residues. CDR1 is LGHNA, CDR2 YNFKEQ, per germline. This CDR3 is CASSRTGTGGARTEAFF. The CDR3, as DNA: TGTGCCAGCAGCCGTACCGGGACAGGGGGCGCGAGGACTGAAGCTTTCTTT.

V usage is TRBV7-9 and J usage is TRBJ2-7; D not resolved. The CDR3 length is 10 residues. From germline, CDR1 is SEHNR and CDR2 FQNEAQ (reference sequence). V lost 4 bases and J 5 bases, leaving 3 bases between the germline ends. The CDR3, as DNA: TGTGCCAGCAGCTCAGACGAGCAGTACTTC. Translation: CASSSDEQYF.

The V gene is TRBV4-2, the J gene TRBJ2-7; the D gene is possibly TRBD2 (6 bases). The CDR3 totals 14 residues. Germline CDR1 LGHNA, CDR2 YNFKEQ. Trimming cost V 4 bases and J 2 bases, with 12 bases left between them. CDR3: CASSPGTRTYEQYF. CDR3 nucleotide sequence: TGTGCCAGCAGCCCCGGGACTCGCACCTACGAGCAGTACTTC.

The CDR3 nucleotides are TGCGCCAGCAGTCAAGGGGCCAGCACAGATACGCAGTATTTT. Its translation: CASSQGASTDTQYF. The chain combines TRBV5-1 with TRBJ2-3; a possible D gene is TRBD1 (5 bases). The CDR3 contains 14 residues. Germline CDR1 is SGHRS and CDR2 is YFSETQ. V lost 5 bases and J lost 0, with 10 bases in between.

The chain uses TRBV5-4 and TRBJ2-3, with TRBD1 matching over 8 bases. Per germline, CDR1 SGHNT and CDR2 YYREEE (reference sequence). The CDR3 consists of 16 residues. Trimming at V came to 8 bases and at J to 2 bases, leaving 13 bases not matched to a gene. DNA for the CDR3: TGTGCCAGTAGACAGGGGCCCCAAGGAAACACAGATACGCAGTATTTT. Amino acid sequence: CASRQGPQGNTDTQYF. The variable domain in full, with the rest retrieved from reference TRBV5-4 and TRBJ2-3, is ETGVTQSPTHLIKTRGQQVTLRCSSQSGHNTVSWYQQALGQGPQFIFQYYREEENGRGNFPPRFSGLQFPNYSSELNVNALELDDSALYLCASRQGPQGNTDTQYFGPGTRLTVL.

This chain joins TRBV5-1 and TRBJ1-1; D is perhaps TRBD1 (6 bases). Germline-derived CDR1 and CDR2 are SGHRS and YFSETQ. The CDR3 consists of 15 residues. Trimming stripped 0 bases from V and 7 bases from J, with 16 bases between. CDR3 DNA sequence: TGCGCCAGCAGCTTGGAAGGTAGGGGGATGGATGAAGCTTTCTTT. Translation gives CASSLEGRGMDEAFF.

This clone appeared a single time. The rearrangement links TRBV5-6 to TRBJ1-6; D remains unclear. Germline V gene data show CDR1 as SGHDT and CDR2 as YYEEEE. The CDR3 consists of 12 residues. V dropped 2 bases and J dropped 10 bases, with 7 bases sitting between them. CDR3 DNA sequence: TGTGCCAGCAGCTTCTACGGGTCACCCCTCCACTTT. It yields the protein CASSFYGSPLHF.

The chain uses TRBV28 and TRBJ1-3, with a tentative D call TRBD1 (5 bases). Germline V gene sequence: CDR1 MDHEN, CDR2 SYDVKM. The CDR3 is 16 amino acids. V was shortened by 8 bases and J by 7 bases, with 24 bases between the two germline ends. Here the CDR3 reads CASSSGGAGSSNTIYF. Here the CDR3 DNA reads TGTGCCAGCTCCTCCGGCGGGGCAGGGTCATCGAACACCATATATTTT.

The rearrangement joins TRBV28 to TRBJ1-1; weak D call: TRBD1 (5 bases). V lost 0 bases to trimming and J lost 3 bases, with 20 bases between them. This CDR3 has 18 residues. Germline CDR1 MDHEN, CDR2 SYDVKM. CDR3 protein: CASSLWGRWGVEDTEAFF. The CDR3 DNA reads TGTGCCAGCAGTTTATGGGGCAGGTGGGGGGTTGAGGACACTGAAGCTTTCTTT.

This chain links TRBV4-3 with TRBJ2-2; D possibly corresponds to TRBD1 (5 bases). The germline V gene encodes CDR1 LGHNA and CDR2 YSLEER. CDR3 length: 17 amino acids. The ends were cut back, 3 bases at V and 5 bases at J, with 19 bases in the middle. The CDR3 DNA reads as TGCGCCAGCAGCCATCATAGCCCAGGGATCCGTACCGGGGAGCTGTTTTTT. It yields the protein CASSHHSPGIRTGELFF.